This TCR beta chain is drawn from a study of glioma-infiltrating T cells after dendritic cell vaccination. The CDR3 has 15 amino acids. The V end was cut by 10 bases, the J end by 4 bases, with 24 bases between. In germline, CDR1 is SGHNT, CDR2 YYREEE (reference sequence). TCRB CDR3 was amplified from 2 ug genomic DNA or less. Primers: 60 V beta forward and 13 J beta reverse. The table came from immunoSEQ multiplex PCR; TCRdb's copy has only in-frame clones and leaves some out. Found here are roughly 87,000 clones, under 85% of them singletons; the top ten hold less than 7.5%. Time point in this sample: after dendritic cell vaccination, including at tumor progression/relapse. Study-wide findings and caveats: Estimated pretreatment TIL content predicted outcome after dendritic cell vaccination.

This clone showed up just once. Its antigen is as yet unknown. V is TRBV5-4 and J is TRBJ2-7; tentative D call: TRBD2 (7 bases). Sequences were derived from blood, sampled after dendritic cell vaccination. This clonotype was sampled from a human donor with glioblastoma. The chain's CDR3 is CAGSSGGHQLYEQYF. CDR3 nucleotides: TGTGCCGGAAGTTCGGGGGGACATCAACTTTACGAGCAGTACTTC.